The source of this T cell receptor (beta chain) is a study of monozygotic twins with inflammatory bowel disease. In eight separate reactions per sample, cDNA was generated. From the 5' RACE reads, TCRdb lists one entry per CDR3 protein and no DNA. Its clone listing holds about 330,000 distinct CDR3 sequences. As for this clonotype: No antigen is known for it.

Overall study results and limits: Among patients, repertoires may have gained variability from differing immunosuppressive treatments. Compared with healthy twins, IBD patients shared fewer clonotypes with others, especially with disease activity.

The CDR3 is 17 residues long. This chain uses TRBV12-3 or TRBV12-4 with TRBJ2-5. The TCR comes from a human donor with ulcerative colitis or Crohn's disease, or a healthy co-twin of an affected twin (not recorded which). The sequenced material came from blood. The CDR3 spells CASSLWAAWMSQETQYF.